One and the same sample provided the 19 T cell receptor beta chains below, sequenced in a study of control samples from healthy donors and cancer patients. The assay was immunoSEQ multiplex PCR, and TCRdb's table has in-frame clones only and misses some. This sample's table reports 150,000 to 200,000 clones. Sequencing input: blood. All receptors come from a woman aged 25-40 years in good health.

J is TRBJ1-2 and V is TRBV28; no clear D. Trimming shortened V by 2 bases and J by 8 bases, and 15 bases separated the two germline ends. Germline V CDR1 and CDR2: MDHEN, SYDVKM. The CDR3 extends over 14 amino acids. DNA for the CDR3: TGTGCCAGCAGTTTAGATGCCCCGGGGAGCGGCTACACCTTC. It translates to CASSLDAPGSGYTF.

This rearrangement joins TRBV3-1 (or the pseudogene TRBV3-2) to TRBJ2-7; 9 bases agree with TRBD1. CDR1 is LGHDT, CDR2 YNNKEL, per germline (reference sequence). V gave up 4 bases and J gave up 6 bases; unmatched junction bases: 10. This CDR3 region has 15 residues. The CDR3 sequence is CASSLSGQGYSEQYF. For the CDR3, the DNA is TGTGCCAGCAGCCTGTCGGGACAGGGATACTCCGAGCAGTACTTC.

J is TRBJ2-3 and V is TRBV19; 9 nucleotides agree with TRBD2. Germline V gene data show CDR1 as LNHDA and CDR2 as SQIVND (reference sequence). The CDR3 has 16 residues. Trimming removed 5 bases from V and 7 bases from J; junction bases left unmatched: 13. In DNA form, the CDR3 reads TGTGCCAGTAGTGTTCCGAGCGGGGGGTCGATGAATACGCAGTATTTT. As protein: CASSVPSGGSMNTQYF.

This chain connects TRBV28 to TRBJ1-2; D is uncertain. V was trimmed by 4 bases and J by 5 bases, leaving 11 bases between them. The CDR3 sequence is 13 residues long. Germline V lookup: CDR1 MDHEN, CDR2 SYDVKM. The CDR3 loop is CASSSLGGYGYTF. The CDR3 coding sequence is TGTGCCAGCAGTTCCCTCGGCGGGTATGGCTACACCTTC.

The chain links TRBV5-5 to TRBJ2-7; 7 nucleotides agree with TRBD1. Germline-derived CDR1 and CDR2 are SGHKS and YYEKEE (reference sequence). The CDR3 has 14 residues. V shed 1 base and J 4 bases; nucleotides not matched to a gene: 5. The CDR3 DNA reads as TGTGCCAGCAGCTTGCACAGGGGTCCTTACGAGCAGTACTTC. Amino acid sequence: CASSLHRGPYEQYF.

This chain joins TRBV5-4 and TRBJ1-2, with D unresolved. The CDR3 is made up of 13 amino acids. Germline CDR1 reads SGHNT; CDR2 reads YYREEE (reference sequence). V lost 5 bases and J 10 bases, leaving 18 bases between the germline ends. The CDR3 DNA reads TGTGCCAGCAGTCTAGCCCGCTTCGACTTCTACACCTTC. It encodes CASSLARFDFYTF. Looking up the rest from reference TRBV5-4 and TRBJ1-2 gives the full variable domain: ETGVTQSPTHLIKTRGQQVTLRCSSQSGHNTVSWYQQALGQGPQFIFQYYREEENGRGNFPPRFSGLQFPNYSSELNVNALELDDSALYLCASSLARFDFYTFGSGTRLTVV.

CDR3 sequence (DNA): TGTGCCAGCAGGCGGGGAGACTCACCCCTCCACTTT. This gives the protein CASRRGDSPLHF. V usage is TRBV6-5 and J usage is TRBJ1-6; D ambiguous. In germline, CDR1 is MNHEY, CDR2 SVGAGI. The CDR3 length is 12 residues. The V gene lost 6 bases and the J gene lost 10 bases, with 10 bases spanning the gap.

V usage is TRBV6-5 and J usage is TRBJ1-3; D is unresolved. The CDR3 totals 14 residues. Deletions cut 6 bases from V and 1 base from J, with 10 bases between. Germline V gene sequence: CDR1 MNHEY, CDR2 SVGAGI. The CDR3 bases are TGTGCCAGCAGGCTTGTTTTGTCTGGAAACACCATATATTTT. Encoded protein: CASRLVLSGNTIYF.

Details on this clone: Other DNA sequences in the sample encode the same CDR3. CDR3: CASSLDGGNQPQHF. For the CDR3, the DNA is TGCGCCAGCAGCTTGGATGGGGGGAATCAGCCCCAGCATTTT. The rearrangement joins TRBV5-1 to TRBJ1-5; maybe TRBD1 (5 bases). Looked up from germline, CDR1 is SGHRS and CDR2 is YFSETQ. V shed 0 bases and J shed 4 bases, with 8 bases lying between them. The CDR3 has 14 residues.

This rearrangement joins TRBV29-1 to TRBJ2-1; 9 bases are a match to TRBD2. The CDR3 runs to 16 residues. With 1 base clipped from V and 6 bases from J, the junction kept 10 bases outside the gene matches. The germline V gene encodes CDR1 SQVTM and CDR2 ANQGSEA. The CDR3 DNA reads as TGCAGCGTTGAAGGGCTAGCGGGGCTATTTGGCAATGAGCAGTTCTTC. This encodes CSVEGLAGLFGNEQFF.

The rearrangement links TRBV5-1 to TRBJ2-5; 12 bases line up with TRBD2. The germline V gene has CDR1 SGHRS and CDR2 YFSETQ. CDR3 length: 15 residues. The V and J ends lost 2 bases and 5 bases, in that order; junction bases with no gene match: 4. The CDR3 sequence is CASSLLAGGMETQYF. The CDR3 DNA is TGCGCCAGCAGCTTACTAGCGGGGGGCATGGAGACCCAGTACTTC.

The chain is built from TRBV5-1 and TRBJ1-1; D gene uncertain. V dropped 0 bases and J dropped 2 bases, with 8 bases sitting between them. This CDR3 region has 14 residues. Per germline, CDR1 SGHRS and CDR2 YFSETQ. The CDR3 loop is CASSLGSANTEAFF. CDR3 coding DNA: TGCGCCAGCAGCTTGGGTTCCGCAAACACTGAAGCTTTCTTT.

The chain links TRBV7-9 to TRBJ1-3, with D possibly being TRBD1 (6 bases). V was clipped by 6 bases and J by 4 bases, with 25 bases between them. Germline assignment: CDR1 SEHNR and CDR2 FQNEAQ (reference sequence). The CDR3 runs 18 residues. CDR3: CASSPWDRTVEGGNTIYF. Here the CDR3 DNA reads TGTGCCAGCAGTCCCTGGGATCGGACAGTCGAGGGGGGAAACACCATATATTTT.

The chain couples TRBV18 to TRBJ2-1; D remains unclear. The V gene lost 2 bases and the J gene lost 5 bases, with 10 bases spanning the gap. CDR1 and CDR2 from the germline V gene are KGHSH and LQKENI. The length of the CDR3 is 14 residues. The DNA for the CDR3 is TGTGCCAGCTCACCAGACCTAGATAACAATGAGCAGTTCTTC. Protein product: CASSPDLDNNEQFF.

V is TRBV29-1 and J is TRBJ2-7; D is ambiguous. V gave up 4 bases and J gave up 0 bases, with 7 bases separating them. Germline V gene sequence: CDR1 SQVTM, CDR2 ANQGSEA. CDR3 length equals 12 residues. CDR3 sequence reads: CSVGQSSYEQYF. The CDR3 DNA reads as TGCAGCGTTGGGCAGAGCTCCTACGAGCAGTACTTC.

V usage is TRBV6-2 or TRBV6-3 and J usage is TRBJ2-7; D is ambiguous. Trimming took 5 bases from V and 2 from J, leaving 4 bases between them. Germline CDR1 is MNHEY and CDR2 is SVGEGT. The CDR3 sequence is 11 residues long. CDR3 sequence reads: CASSTAYEQYF. As DNA, the CDR3 is TGTGCCAGCAGTACTGCCTACGAGCAGTACTTC.

J is TRBJ1-3 and V is TRBV11-2; D is undetermined. Germline V lookup: CDR1 SGHAT, CDR2 FQNNGV. The ends were cut back, 0 bases at V and 0 bases at J, with 6 bases in the middle. This CDR3 comprises 15 residues. This CDR3 is CASSLDSTSGNTIYF. As DNA, the CDR3 is TGTGCCAGCAGCTTAGACAGCACCTCTGGAAACACCATATATTTT.

The rearrangement joins TRBV6-2 or TRBV6-3 to TRBJ2-5; weak D call: TRBD2 (6 bases). There are 17 residues in the CDR3. V was cut by 2 bases and J by 4 bases, with 20 bases left in between. Germline assignment: CDR1 MNHEY and CDR2 SVGEGT. The CDR3 DNA follows: TGTGCCAGCAGTTACGGGCTGGGACGGGAGAGAAGAGAGACCCAGTACTTC. This encodes CASSYGLGRERRETQYF.

This rearrangement joins TRBV6-4 to TRBJ1-5; TRBD1 matches at 10 bases. This CDR3 spans 20 amino acids. Germline trimming cut 2 bases from V and 0 bases from J; bases unmatched to any gene: 13. Germline V gene sequence: CDR1 MRHNA, CDR2 SNTAGT. This chain's CDR3 is CASSDPPPGQGFHSNQPQHF. The CDR3 nucleotides are TGTGCCAGCAGTGACCCACCACCGGGACAGGGGTTCCATAGCAATCAGCCCCAGCATTTT.